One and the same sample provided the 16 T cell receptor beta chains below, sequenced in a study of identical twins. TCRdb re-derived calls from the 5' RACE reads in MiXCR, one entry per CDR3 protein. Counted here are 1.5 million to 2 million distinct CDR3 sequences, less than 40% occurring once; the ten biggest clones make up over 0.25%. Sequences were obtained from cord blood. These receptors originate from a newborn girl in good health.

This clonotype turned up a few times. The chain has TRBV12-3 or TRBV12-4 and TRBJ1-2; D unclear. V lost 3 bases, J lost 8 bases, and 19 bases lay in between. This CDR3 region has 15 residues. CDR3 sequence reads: CASSFIRLAYIGYTF. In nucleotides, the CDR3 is TGTGCCAGCAGTTTCATCCGTCTGGCTTACATCGGCTACACCTTC.

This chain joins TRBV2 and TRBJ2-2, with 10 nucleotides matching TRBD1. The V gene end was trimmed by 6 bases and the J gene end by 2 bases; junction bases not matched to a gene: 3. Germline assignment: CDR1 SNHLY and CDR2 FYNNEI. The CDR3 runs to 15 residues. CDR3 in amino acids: CASRGTGANTGELFF. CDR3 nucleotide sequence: TGTGCCAGCAGAGGGACAGGGGCTAACACCGGGGAGCTGTTTTTT. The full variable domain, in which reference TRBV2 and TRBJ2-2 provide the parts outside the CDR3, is EPEVTQTPSHQVTQMGQEVILRCVPISNHLYFYWYRQILGQKVEFLVSFYNNEISEKSEIFDDQFSVERPDGSNFTLKIRSTKLEDSAMYFCASRGTGANTGELFFGEGSRLTVL.

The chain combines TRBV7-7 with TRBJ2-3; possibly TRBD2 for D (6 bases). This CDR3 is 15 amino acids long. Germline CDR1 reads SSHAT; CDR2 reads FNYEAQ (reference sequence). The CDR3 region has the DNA TGTGCTGGCAGCTTAACTCGGGAGAACTCCGATACGCAGTATTTT. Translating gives CAGSLTRENSDTQYF. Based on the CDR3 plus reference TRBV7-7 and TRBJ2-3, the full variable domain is GAGVSQSPRYKVTKRGQDVTLRCDPISSHATLYWYQQALGQGPEFLTYFNYEAQPDKSGLPSDRFSAERPEGSISTLTIQRTEQRDSAMYRCAGSLTRENSDTQYFGPGTRLTVL.

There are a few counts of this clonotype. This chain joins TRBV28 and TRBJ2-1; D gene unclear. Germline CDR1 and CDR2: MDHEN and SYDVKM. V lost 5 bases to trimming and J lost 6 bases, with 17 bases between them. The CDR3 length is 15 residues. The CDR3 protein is CASSPTRGPLNEQFF. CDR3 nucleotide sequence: TGTGCCAGCAGTCCCACTCGCGGACCTCTCAATGAGCAGTTCTTC.

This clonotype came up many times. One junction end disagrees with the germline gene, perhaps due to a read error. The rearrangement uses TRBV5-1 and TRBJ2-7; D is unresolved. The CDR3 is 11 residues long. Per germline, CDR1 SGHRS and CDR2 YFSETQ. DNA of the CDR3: TGTGCCAGCAGTTTAGCCAGGGAGCAGTACTTC. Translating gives CASSLAREQYF.

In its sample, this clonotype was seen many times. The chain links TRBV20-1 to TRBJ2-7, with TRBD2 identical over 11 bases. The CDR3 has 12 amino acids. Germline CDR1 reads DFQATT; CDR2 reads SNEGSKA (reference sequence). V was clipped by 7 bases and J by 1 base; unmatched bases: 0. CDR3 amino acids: CSGTSGSYEQYF. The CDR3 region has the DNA TGCAGTGGGACTAGCGGGTCCTACGAGCAGTACTTC.

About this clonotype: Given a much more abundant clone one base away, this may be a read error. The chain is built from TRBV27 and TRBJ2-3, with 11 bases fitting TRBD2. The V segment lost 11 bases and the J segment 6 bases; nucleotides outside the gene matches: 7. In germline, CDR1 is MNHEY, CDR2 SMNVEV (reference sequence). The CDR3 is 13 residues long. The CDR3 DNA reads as TGTGCCCGCGTCGGGACTAGCGGCGATACGCAGTATTTT. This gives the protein CARVGTSGDTQYF.

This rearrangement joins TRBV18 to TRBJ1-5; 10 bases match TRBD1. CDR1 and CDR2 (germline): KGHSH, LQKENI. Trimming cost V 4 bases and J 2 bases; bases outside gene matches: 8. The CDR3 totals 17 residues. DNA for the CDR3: TGTGCCAGCTCACGGACAGGGGGGACAGGGGGCAATCAGCCCCAGCATTTT. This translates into CASSRTGGTGGNQPQHF.

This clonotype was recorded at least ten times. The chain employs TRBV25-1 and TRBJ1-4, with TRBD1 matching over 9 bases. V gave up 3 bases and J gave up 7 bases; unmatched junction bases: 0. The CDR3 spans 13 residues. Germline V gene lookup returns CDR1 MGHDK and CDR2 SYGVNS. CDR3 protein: CASSEDRGEKLFF. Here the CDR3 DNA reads TGTGCCAGCAGTGAGGACAGGGGTGAAAAACTGTTTTTT.

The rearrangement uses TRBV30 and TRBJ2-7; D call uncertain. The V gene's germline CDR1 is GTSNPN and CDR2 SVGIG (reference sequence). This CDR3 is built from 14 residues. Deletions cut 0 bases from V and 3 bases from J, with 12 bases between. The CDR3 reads CAWSVSPVDYEQYF. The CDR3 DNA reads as TGTGCCTGGAGTGTATCCCCCGTGGACTACGAGCAGTACTTC.

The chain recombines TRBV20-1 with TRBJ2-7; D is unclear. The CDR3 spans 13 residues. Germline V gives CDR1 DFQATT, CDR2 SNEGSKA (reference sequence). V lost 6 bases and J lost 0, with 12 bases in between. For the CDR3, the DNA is TGCAGTGCCAGGTCAACGAGCTCCTACGAGCAGTACTTC. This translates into CSARSTSSYEQYF.

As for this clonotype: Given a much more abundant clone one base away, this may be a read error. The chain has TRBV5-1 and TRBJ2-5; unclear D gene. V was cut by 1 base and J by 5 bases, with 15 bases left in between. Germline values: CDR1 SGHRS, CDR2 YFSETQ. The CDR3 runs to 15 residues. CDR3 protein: CASSLLGQPMETQYF. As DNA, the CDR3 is TGCGCCAGCAGCTTGTTAGGGCAGCCCATGGAGACCCAGTACTTC.

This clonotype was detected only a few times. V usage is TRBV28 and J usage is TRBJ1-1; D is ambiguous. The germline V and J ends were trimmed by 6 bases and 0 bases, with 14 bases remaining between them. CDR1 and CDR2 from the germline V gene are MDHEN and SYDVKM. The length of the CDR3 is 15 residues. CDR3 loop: CASRRKGFLNTEAFF. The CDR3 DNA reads TGTGCCAGCAGACGAAAAGGGTTTTTGAACACTGAAGCTTTCTTT.

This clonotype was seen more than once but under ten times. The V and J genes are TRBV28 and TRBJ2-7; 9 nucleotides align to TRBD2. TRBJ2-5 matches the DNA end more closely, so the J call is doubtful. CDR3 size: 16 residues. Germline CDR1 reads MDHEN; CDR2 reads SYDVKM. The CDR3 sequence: CASSLIEIAGEETQYF. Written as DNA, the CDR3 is TGTGCCAGCAGTTTAATCGAGATAGCGGGAGAGGAGACCCAGTACTTC.

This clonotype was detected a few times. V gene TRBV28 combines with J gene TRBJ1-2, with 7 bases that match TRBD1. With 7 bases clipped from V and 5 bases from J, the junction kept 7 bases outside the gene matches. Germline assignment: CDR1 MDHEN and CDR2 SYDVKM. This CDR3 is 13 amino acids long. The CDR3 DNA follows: TGTGCCAGCACCGAGGACAGGTCATATGGCTACACCTTC. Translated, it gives CASTEDRSYGYTF.

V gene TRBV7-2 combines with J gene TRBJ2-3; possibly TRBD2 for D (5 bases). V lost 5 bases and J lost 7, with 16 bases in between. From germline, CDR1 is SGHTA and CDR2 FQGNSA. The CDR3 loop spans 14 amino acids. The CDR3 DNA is TGTGCCAGCAGCCACCAGTATAGCGTAAATACGCAGTATTTT. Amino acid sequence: CASSHQYSVNTQYF.